This TCR beta chain is from a study of post-analysis software for immune sequencing data. The wider study: Disease courses included relapsing-remitting, secondary progressive and progressive-relapsing multiple sclerosis.

There are 13 residues in the CDR3. CDR1 and CDR2 from the germline V gene are LGHDT and YNNKEL (reference sequence). Prepared TCR beta cDNA libraries contained unique molecular identifiers. TCRdb used MiXCR to reprocess the PCR reads, holding one entry per CDR3 protein. In the table there are about 380,000 distinct CDR3 sequences, approximately 38% of which are singletons. A remark on this clonotype: Its matching antigen is unknown.

General study points: Batch-matched samples strongly co-clustered by F measure. About five TRBV segments, including TRBV5-6, TRBV5-1 and TRBV20-1, were more frequent in patients than controls. The study found significantly lower normalized Chao1 diversity in multiple sclerosis patients than in controls.

The sequenced material came from blood. This clonotype was sampled from a girl between 10 and 17 years old with multiple sclerosis. The chain combines TRBV3-1 with TRBJ2-5; the D call may be TRBD1 or TRBD2 (5 bases each). The J call may be in error: the DNA end matches TRBJ2-7 better. CDR3 sequence: CASSPPGPFEQYF. The DNA of the CDR3 is TGTGCCAGCAGCCCCCCGGGGCCCTTCGAGCAGTACTTC.